The next 12 T cell receptor beta chains were all read from a single sample in a study of T-cell memory formation after mild COVID-19. Using its own MiXCR run on the 5' RACE reads, TCRdb lists one record per CDR3 protein. The table includes around 300,000 distinct CDR3 sequences, 13% to 15% detected once. The sample comprised PBMCs or a T cell subset sorted from them (not recorded which). The receptors were sampled from a man aged 18 to 35 who had mild COVID-19 (a few samples of this study predate the infection). Cell type and time point are not known.

This clonotype was seen a few times. The chain is built from TRBV5-5 and TRBJ1-1; TRBD1 is a possible D gene (5 bases). Per the germline V gene, CDR1 is SGHKS and CDR2 is YYEKEE (reference sequence). This CDR3 is 17 amino acids long. Trimming pared 0 bases from V and 1 base from J, leaving 16 bases between. The CDR3 region is CASSLGREAQGNTEAFF. In DNA form, the CDR3 reads TGTGCCAGCAGCTTGGGGAGGGAGGCCCAGGGGAACACTGAAGCTTTCTTT.

Ten or more counts support this clonotype. This chain connects TRBV12-3 or TRBV12-4 to TRBJ2-3; no clear D gene. The CDR3 loop spans 14 amino acids. Trimming took off 7 bases at V and 3 bases at J, with 14 bases between the two ends. CDR3 sequence (DNA): TGTGCCAGCACCCTATGGCTCCCGACAGATACGCAGTATTTT. Its translation is CASTLWLPTDTQYF.

The chain has TRBV4-3 and TRBJ1-2; 10 bases match TRBD1. V shed 3 bases and J 4 bases; nucleotides not matched to a gene: 5. Germline assignment: CDR1 LGHNA and CDR2 YSLEER. CDR3 length: 15 residues. CDR3 nucleotide sequence: TGCGCCAGCAGCCAGAAGACAGGGGGCGGCTATGGCTACACCTTC. This sequence encodes CASSQKTGGGYGYTF.

This clonotype was seen only a few times. The chain has TRBV12-3 or TRBV12-4 and TRBJ2-3, with a weak D call TRBD2 (5 bases). The CDR3 covers 15 residues. The ends were cut back, 5 bases at V and 4 bases at J, with 16 bases in the middle. The CDR3 protein is CASSRLRARSDTQYF. In DNA form, the CDR3 reads TGTGCCAGCAGTCGCTTGAGGGCTCGCTCAGATACGCAGTATTTT.

This clonotype showed up just a few times. This chain joins TRBV11-2 and TRBJ2-1; D remains unclear. In germline, CDR1 is SGHAT, CDR2 FQNNGV. The CDR3 runs 14 residues. V shed 2 bases and J shed 4 bases, with 9 bases lying between them. CDR3 loop: CASSLYGEYNEQFF. The CDR3 DNA sequence: TGTGCCAGCAGCTTATATGGCGAATACAATGAGCAGTTCTTC. The variable domain in full, with the rest retrieved from reference TRBV11-2 and TRBJ2-1, is EAGVAQSPRYKIIEKRQSVAFWCNPISGHATLYWYQQILGQGPKLLIQFQNNGVVDDSQLPKDRFSAERLKGVDSTLKIQPAKLEDSAVYLCASSLYGEYNEQFFGPGTRLTVL.

The CDR3 sequence: CASSASRDGGTEAFF. CDR3 bases: TGTGCCAGCAGTGCGAGCCGGGACGGAGGGACTGAAGCTTTCTTT. This sequence joins TRBV25-1 and TRBJ1-1, with a possible D match to TRBD1 (5 bases). Germline values: CDR1 MGHDK, CDR2 SYGVNS. The ends were cut back, 4 bases at V and 5 bases at J, with 17 bases in the middle. This CDR3 contains 15 residues.

The J gene is TRBJ1-1, the V gene TRBV6-5; no clear D. Germline loops: CDR1 MNHEY, CDR2 SVGAGI. V lost 4 bases to trimming and J lost 4 bases, with 13 bases between them. The CDR3 runs 14 residues. CDR3 sequence: CASSSWTEGTEAFF. CDR3 coding DNA: TGTGCCAGCAGTTCCTGGACTGAAGGCACTGAAGCTTTCTTT.

The chain recombines TRBV6-5 with TRBJ1-5; D unresolved. Germline V CDR1 and CDR2: MNHEY, SVGAGI. V shed 0 bases and J shed 1 base, with 7 bases lying between them. This CDR3 comprises 15 residues. This CDR3 is CASSYSFWSNQPQHF. The DNA for the CDR3 is TGTGCCAGCAGTTACTCCTTCTGGAGCAATCAGCCCCAGCATTTT.

This clonotype was seen only a few times. The chain is built from TRBV4-1 and TRBJ2-3; 10 bases map to TRBD2. Per the germline V gene, CDR1 is MGHRA and CDR2 is YSYEKL. The V gene end was trimmed by 4 bases and the J gene end by 4 bases; junction bases not matched to a gene: 11. This CDR3 has 17 amino acids. CDR3 residues: CASSLRLSGGAPDTQYF. CDR3 nucleotide sequence: TGCGCCAGCAGCCTGAGGCTAAGCGGGGGGGCCCCAGATACGCAGTATTTT.

The CDR3 nucleotides are TGCGCCAGCGGACCCGCGGCGAACATTCAGTACTTC. Amino acids: CASGPAANIQYF. J is TRBJ2-4 and V is TRBV10-2; D unclear. Trimming took off 8 bases at V and 7 bases at J, with 12 bases between the two ends. Germline CDR1 and CDR2: WSHSY and SAAADI. The CDR3 spans 12 residues.

The CDR3 region has the DNA TGTGCCAGCAGTTACTTGCGGGACAGGGGGCGGGTAGATAACTATGGCTACACCTTC. This codes for CASSYLRDRGRVDNYGYTF. The rearrangement joins TRBV6-6 to TRBJ1-2, with 12 nucleotides matching TRBD1. The V gene's germline CDR1 is MNHNY and CDR2 SVGAGI (reference sequence). The CDR3 spans 19 residues. With 1 base clipped from V and 1 base from J, the junction kept 10 bases outside the gene matches.

This clonotype has more than one count but fewer than ten. The genes are TRBV5-1 and TRBJ1-1; D possibly corresponds to TRBD1 (5 bases). The CDR3 contains 16 residues. V was trimmed by 0 bases and J by 0 bases, leaving 12 bases between them. CDR1 is SGHRS, CDR2 YFSETQ, per germline. DNA for the CDR3: TGCGCCAGCAGCTTGGCCGCGGGACGGCTGAACACTGAAGCTTTCTTT. Protein: CASSLAAGRLNTEAFF.